This T cell receptor beta chain was identified during a study of post-analysis software for immune sequencing data. cDNA libraries of TCR beta carried unique molecular identifiers. TCRdb reanalysed the PCR reads using MiXCR and keeps one entry per CDR3 protein. The sample gives 750,000 to 950,000 distinct CDR3 sequences, approximately 53% of which show up once; 4% to 5.5% is in the top ten. This clonotype appeared a few times. Input material: blood. The receptor was isolated from a girl between 5 and 17 years old with multiple sclerosis.

DNA for the CDR3: TGTGCCAGCGAAGGACAGGGGGCCGGTGGCTACACCTTC. Translated, it gives CASEGQGAGGYTF. The chain couples TRBV2 to TRBJ1-2, with TRBD1 matching 11 bases. Germline V gene sequence: CDR1 SNHLY, CDR2 FYNNEI. The CDR3 totals 13 residues. The junction had 6 bases not matched to a gene; V was cut back by 8 bases and J by 7 bases.